One sample yielded the 2 T cell receptor beta chains listed below, sequenced in a study of CD8 T cells in ankylosing spondylitis listed by TCRdb under 2017. To prepare the library, 5' RACE was applied. The run used an Illumina HiSeq 2500. The public reads were quality trimmed at Q25 with fastp and then assembled into clones with MiXCR by TCRdb, keeping productive beta chains. Duplicate CDR3 protein sequences are folded into a single record with the most common DNA and genes. The sample records 750,000 to 850,000 distinct CDR3 sequences, about an eighth of which are singletons. The leading ten clones occupy roughly 0.51% of the sample. These TCRs' antigens remain unknown. What the research found in general, with its limitations: A TCR beta motif made up of roughly eight highly homologous amino acid variants appeared to be characteristic of blood from ankylosing spondylitis patients.

Sequencing was performed on blood, either unsorted or a sorted T cell fraction (not recorded which). The receptor source for this set is a male donor with ankylosing spondylitis.

This clonotype was recorded at least ten times. The chain joins TRBV11-2 to TRBJ2-3; D gene unclear. CDR1 is SGHAT and CDR2 is FQNNGV in the germline V gene. V was shortened by 8 bases and J by 1 base, with 13 bases between the two germline ends. The CDR3 consists of 14 residues. As DNA, the CDR3 is TGTGCCAGCTCACCTACACGAGGCACAGATACGCAGTATTTT. Its protein is CASSPTRGTDTQYF. Together with reference TRBV11-2 and TRBJ2-3, the CDR3 gives the full variable domain: EAGVAQSPRYKIIEKRQSVAFWCNPISGHATLYWYQQILGQGPKLLIQFQNNGVVDDSQLPKDRFSAERLKGVDSTLKIQPAKLEDSAVYLCASSPTRGTDTQYFGPGTRLTVL.

The rearrangement links TRBV6-1 to TRBJ1-3, with D maybe TRBD1 (5 bases). V was cut by 6 bases and J by 0 bases, with 12 bases left in between. Germline V lookup: CDR1 MNHNS, CDR2 SASEGT. The CDR3 extends over 15 amino acids. CDR3 nucleotide sequence: TGTGCCAGCAGACTGAAGGGGAGCTCTGGAAACACCATATATTTT. This codes for CASRLKGSSGNTIYF.